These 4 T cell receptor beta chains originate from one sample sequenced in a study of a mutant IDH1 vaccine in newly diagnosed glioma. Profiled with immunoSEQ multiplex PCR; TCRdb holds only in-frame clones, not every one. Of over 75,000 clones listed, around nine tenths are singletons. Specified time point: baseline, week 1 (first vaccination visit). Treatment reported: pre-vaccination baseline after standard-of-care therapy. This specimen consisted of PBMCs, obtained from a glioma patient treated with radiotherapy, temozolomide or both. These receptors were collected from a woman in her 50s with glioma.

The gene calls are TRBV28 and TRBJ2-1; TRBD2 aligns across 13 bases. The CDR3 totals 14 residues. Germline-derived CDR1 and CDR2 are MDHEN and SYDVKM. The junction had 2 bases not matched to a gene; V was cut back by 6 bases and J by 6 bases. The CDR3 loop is CASRLAGGFNEQFF. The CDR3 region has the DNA TGTGCCAGCAGACTAGCGGGAGGGTTCAATGAGCAGTTCTTC.

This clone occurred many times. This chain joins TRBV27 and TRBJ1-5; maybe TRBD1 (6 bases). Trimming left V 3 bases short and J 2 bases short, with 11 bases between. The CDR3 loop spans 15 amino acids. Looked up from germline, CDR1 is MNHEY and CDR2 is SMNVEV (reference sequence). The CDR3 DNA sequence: TGTGCCAGCAGTTTCACAGGGTTTGGCAATCAGCCCCAGCATTTT. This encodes CASSFTGFGNQPQHF.

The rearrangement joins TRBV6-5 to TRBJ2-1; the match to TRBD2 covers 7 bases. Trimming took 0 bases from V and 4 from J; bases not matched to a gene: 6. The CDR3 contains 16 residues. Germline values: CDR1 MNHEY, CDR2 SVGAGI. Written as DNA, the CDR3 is TGTGCCAGCAGTTACTCGCGGGGAGGGAGGTACAATGAGCAGTTCTTC. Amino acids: CASSYSRGGRYNEQFF.

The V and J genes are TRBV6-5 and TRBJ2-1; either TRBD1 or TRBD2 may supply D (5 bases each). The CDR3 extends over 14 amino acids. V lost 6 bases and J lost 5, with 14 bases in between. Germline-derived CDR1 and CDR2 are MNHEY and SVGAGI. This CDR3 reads CASSLRGANNEQFF. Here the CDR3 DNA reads TGTGCCAGCAGCCTTAGGGGAGCCAACAATGAGCAGTTCTTC.